This TCR beta chain is from a study of CD8 T cells in Susac syndrome. Study results and limitations: A relatively small number of individuals underwent TCR sequencing and HLA analysis.

TCR beta was sequenced from blood CD8+ and CD4+ T cells. TEMRA cells were FACS-enriched, unlike CD8+ and CD4+ T cells, which were negatively isolated. A quantity of about 0.45 to 1 ug RNA underwent reverse transcription using random hexamers. An immunoSEQ multiplex PCR generated amplified TCR beta CDR3 products spanning 54 Vbeta and 13 Jbeta. MiXCR was run by TCRdb on the immunoSEQ multiplex PCR reads, yielding one entry per CDR3 protein. The sample contains approximately 68,000 distinct CDR3 sequences, just under 95% of which appear only once. Remarks on this clonotype: Its antigen is unidentified.

This sequence was found in a human donor with multiple sclerosis. The specimen was CD8+ T cells from PBMCs.

The DNA of the CDR3 is TGCAGTGCCCGAAAGGGGGGGGCTGTATATGGCTACACCTTC. This sequence encodes CSARKGGAVYGYTF. The chain links TRBV20-1 to TRBJ1-2; a possible D gene is TRBD1 (6 bases). Germline loops: CDR1 DFQATT, CDR2 SNEGSKA (reference sequence). V was clipped by 6 bases and J by 5 bases, with 19 bases between them. The CDR3 consists of 14 residues.